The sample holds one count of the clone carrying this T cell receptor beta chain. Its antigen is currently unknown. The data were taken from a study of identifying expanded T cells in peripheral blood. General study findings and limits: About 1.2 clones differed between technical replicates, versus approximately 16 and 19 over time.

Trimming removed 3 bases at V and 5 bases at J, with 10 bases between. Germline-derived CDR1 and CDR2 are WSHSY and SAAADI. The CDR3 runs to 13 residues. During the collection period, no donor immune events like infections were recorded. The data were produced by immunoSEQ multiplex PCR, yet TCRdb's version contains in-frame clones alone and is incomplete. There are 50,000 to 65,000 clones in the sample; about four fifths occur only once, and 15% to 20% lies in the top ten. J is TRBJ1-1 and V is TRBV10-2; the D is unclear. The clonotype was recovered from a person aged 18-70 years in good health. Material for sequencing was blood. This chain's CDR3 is CASSDPVRTEAFF. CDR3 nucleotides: TGCGCCAGCAGTGACCCCGTTAGGACTGAAGCTTTCTTT.